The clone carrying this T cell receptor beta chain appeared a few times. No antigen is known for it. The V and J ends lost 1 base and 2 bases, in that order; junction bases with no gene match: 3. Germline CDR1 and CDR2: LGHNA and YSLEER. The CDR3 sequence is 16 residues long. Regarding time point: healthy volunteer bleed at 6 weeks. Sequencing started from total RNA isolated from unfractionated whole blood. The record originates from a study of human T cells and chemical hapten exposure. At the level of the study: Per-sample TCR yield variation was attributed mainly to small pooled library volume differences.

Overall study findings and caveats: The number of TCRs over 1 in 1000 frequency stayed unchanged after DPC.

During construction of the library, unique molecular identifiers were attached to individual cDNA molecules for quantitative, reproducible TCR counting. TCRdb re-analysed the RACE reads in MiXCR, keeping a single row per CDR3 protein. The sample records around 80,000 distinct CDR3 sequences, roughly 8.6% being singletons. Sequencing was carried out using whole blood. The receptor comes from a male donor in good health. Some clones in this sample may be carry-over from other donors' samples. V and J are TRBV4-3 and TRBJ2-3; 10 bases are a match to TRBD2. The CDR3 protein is CASSQAAGGPTDTQYF. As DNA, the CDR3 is TGCGCCAGCAGCCAAGCAGCGGGGGGGCCCACAGATACGCAGTATTTT.